Only one count was recorded for the clone carrying this T cell receptor (beta chain). In the authors' methods: Reference gene primers were amplified, and this amplification served to estimate nucleated cell counts. Assay used: immunoSEQ multiplex PCR; TCRdb lists only in-frame clones, some missing. Clone size and the V and J calls come from that table; the DNA yielded D and trimming. The sample lists just under 95,000 clones; around 80% were seen once. The data derive from a study of blood T cell repertoires in COVID-19. About the study: The United States, Italy and Spain supplied acute and convalescent COVID-19 samples. T cells, B-cell-depleted T cells, or PBMCs supplied cDNA or gDNA.

Sequencing was carried out using peripheral blood. The sequence derives from a human donor in a cohort sampled during active COVID-19.

The CDR3 DNA reads TGTGCCAGCAGGAGCGGCAACTCTGGAAACACCATATATTTT. Translation gives CASRSGNSGNTIYF. The chain joins TRBV28 to TRBJ1-3; D not certain. The CDR3 contains 14 residues. The germline V gene encodes CDR1 MDHEN and CDR2 SYDVKM. V lost 6 bases to trimming and J lost 0 bases, with 9 bases between them.